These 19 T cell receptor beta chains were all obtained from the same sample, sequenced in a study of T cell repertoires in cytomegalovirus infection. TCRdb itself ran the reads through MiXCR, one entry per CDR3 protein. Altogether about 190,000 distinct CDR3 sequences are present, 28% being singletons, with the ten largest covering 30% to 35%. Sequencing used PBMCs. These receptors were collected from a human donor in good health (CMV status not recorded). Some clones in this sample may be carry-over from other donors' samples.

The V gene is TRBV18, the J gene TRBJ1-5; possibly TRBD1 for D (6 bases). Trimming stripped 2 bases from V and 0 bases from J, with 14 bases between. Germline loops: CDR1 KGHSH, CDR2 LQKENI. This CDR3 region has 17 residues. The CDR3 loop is CASSPTGRRDSNQPQHF. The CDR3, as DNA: TGTGCCAGCTCACCAACAGGGAGGCGTGATAGCAATCAGCCCCAGCATTTT.

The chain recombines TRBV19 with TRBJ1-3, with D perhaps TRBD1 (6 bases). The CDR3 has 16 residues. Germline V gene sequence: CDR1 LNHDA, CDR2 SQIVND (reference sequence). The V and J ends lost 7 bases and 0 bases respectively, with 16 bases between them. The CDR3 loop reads CASIHLRGSSGNTIYF. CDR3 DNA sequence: TGTGCCAGTATCCATTTGAGGGGGAGCTCTGGAAACACCATATATTTT.

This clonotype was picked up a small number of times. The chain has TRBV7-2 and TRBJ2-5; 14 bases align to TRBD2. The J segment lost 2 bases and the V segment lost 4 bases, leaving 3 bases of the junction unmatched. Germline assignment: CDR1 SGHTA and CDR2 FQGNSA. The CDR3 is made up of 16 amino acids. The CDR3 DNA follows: TGTGCCAGCAGCTCTGGGACTAGCGGGGGACAAGAGACCCAGTACTTC. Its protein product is CASSSGTSGGQETQYF. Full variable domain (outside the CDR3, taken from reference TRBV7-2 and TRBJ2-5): GAGVSQSPSNKVTEKGKDVELRCDPISGHTALYWYRQSLGQGLEFLIYFQGNSAPDKSGLPSDRFSAERTGGSVSTLTIQRTQQEDSAVYLCASSSGTSGGQETQYFGPGTRLLVL.

Written as DNA, the CDR3 is TGTGCCAGCAGCTTTCAGGGCGGGTTCAATGAGCAGTTCTTC. This sequence encodes CASSFQGGFNEQFF. The chain couples TRBV5-6 to TRBJ2-1, with D perhaps assigned TRBD1 or TRBD2 (5 bases each). Germline CDR1 is SGHDT and CDR2 is YYEEEE. There are 14 residues in the CDR3. V shed 2 bases and J shed 6 bases, with 12 bases lying between them.

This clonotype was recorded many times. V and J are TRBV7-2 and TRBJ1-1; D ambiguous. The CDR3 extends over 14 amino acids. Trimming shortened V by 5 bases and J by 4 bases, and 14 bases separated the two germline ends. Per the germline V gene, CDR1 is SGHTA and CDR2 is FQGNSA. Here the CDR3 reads CASSPTGGPTEAFF. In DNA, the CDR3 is TGTGCCAGCAGCCCAACCGGTGGGCCCACTGAAGCTTTCTTT.

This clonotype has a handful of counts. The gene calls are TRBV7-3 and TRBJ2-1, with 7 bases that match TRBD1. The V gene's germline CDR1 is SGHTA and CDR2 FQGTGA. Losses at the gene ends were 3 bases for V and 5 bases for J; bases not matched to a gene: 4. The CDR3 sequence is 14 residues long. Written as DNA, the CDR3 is TGTGCCAGCAGCTTCGGGACAGCTAACAATGAGCAGTTCTTC. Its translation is CASSFGTANNEQFF.

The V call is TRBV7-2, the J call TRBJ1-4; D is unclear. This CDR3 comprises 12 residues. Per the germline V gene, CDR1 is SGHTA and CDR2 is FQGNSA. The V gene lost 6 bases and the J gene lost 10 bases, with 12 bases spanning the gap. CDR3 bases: TGTGCCAGCAGTCATAAACTTGGAAAACTGTTTTTT. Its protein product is CASSHKLGKLFF.

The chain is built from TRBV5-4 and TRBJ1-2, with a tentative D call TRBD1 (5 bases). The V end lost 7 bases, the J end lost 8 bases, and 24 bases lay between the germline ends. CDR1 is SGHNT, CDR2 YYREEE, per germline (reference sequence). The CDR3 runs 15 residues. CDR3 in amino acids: CASQNRDLLFEGYTF. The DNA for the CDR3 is TGTGCCAGCCAGAACCGGGACCTTCTTTTTGAGGGCTACACCTTC.

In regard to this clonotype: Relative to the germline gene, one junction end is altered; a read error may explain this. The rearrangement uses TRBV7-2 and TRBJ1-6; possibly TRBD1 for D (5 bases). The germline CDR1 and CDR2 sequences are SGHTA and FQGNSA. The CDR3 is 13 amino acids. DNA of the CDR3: TGTGACAGCAGCCCGGGGGGGGAATCACCCCTCCACTTT. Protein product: CDSSPGGESPLHF.

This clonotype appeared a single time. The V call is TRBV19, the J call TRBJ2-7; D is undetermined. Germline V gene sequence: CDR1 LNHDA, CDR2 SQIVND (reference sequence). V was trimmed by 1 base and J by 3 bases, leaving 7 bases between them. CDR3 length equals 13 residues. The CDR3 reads CASSIGEGYEQYF. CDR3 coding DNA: TGTGCCAGTAGTATAGGGGAAGGCTACGAGCAGTACTTC.

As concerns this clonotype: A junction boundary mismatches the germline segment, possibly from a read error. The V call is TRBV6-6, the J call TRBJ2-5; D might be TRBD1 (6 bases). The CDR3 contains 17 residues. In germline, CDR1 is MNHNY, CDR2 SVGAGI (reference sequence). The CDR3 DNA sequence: TGCGCCAGCAGTACCCCTAAGACAGGCCGCGCGATAGAGACCCAGTACTTC. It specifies CASSTPKTGRAIETQYF.

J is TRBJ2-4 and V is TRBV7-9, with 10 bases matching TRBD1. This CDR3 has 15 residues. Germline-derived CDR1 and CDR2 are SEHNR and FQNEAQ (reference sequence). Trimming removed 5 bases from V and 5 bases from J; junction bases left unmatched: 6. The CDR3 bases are TGTGCCAGCAGCCCCCCCGGGACAGGGGAAAACATTCAGTACTTC. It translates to CASSPPGTGENIQYF.

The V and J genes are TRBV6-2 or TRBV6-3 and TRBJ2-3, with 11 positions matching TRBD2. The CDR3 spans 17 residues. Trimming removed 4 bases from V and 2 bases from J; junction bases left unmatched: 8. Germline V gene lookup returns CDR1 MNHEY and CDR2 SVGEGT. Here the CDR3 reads CASSFPTSGESTDTQYF. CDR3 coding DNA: TGTGCCAGCAGTTTCCCGACTAGCGGGGAGTCCACAGATACGCAGTATTTT.

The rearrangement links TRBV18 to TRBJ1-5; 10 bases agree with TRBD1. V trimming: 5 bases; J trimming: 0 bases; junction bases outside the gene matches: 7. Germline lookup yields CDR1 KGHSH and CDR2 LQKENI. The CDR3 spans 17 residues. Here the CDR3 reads CASSIGTGAYSNQPQHF. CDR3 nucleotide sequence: TGTGCCAGCTCAATAGGGACAGGGGCTTATAGCAATCAGCCCCAGCATTTT.

This CDR3 is CASSAAERGNIQYF. Written as DNA, the CDR3 is TGTGCCAGCAGCGCGGCTGAAAGGGGGAACATTCAGTACTTC. The V and J genes are TRBV9 and TRBJ2-4, with D maybe TRBD1 (6 bases). V lost 3 bases, J lost 7 bases, and 14 bases lay in between. The CDR3 totals 14 residues. The germline gives CDR1 SGDLS, CDR2 YYNGEE.

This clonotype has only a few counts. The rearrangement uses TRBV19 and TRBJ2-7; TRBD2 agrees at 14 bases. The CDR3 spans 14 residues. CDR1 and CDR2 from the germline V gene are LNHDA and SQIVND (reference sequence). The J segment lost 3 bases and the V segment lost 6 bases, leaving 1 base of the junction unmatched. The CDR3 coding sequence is TGTGCCAGTAGCGGACTAGCGGGGGGCTACGAGCAGTACTTC. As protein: CASSGLAGGYEQYF.

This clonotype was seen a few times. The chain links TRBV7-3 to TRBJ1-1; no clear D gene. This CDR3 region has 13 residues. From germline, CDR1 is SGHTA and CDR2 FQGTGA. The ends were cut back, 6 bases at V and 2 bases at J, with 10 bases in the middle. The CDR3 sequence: CASSRDLNTEAFF. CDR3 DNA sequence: TGTGCCAGCAGTCGCGACCTAAACACTGAAGCTTTCTTT.

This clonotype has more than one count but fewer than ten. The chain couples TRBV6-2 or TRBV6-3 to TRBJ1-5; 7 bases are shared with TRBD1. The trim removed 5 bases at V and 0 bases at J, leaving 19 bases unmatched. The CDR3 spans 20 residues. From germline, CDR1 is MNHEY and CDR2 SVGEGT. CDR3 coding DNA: TGTGCCAGCAGTATGACTATCGGAACAGGGGTTTCGCCTAGCAATCAGCCCCAGCATTTT. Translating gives CASSMTIGTGVSPSNQPQHF.

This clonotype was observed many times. The CDR3 nucleotides read TGTGCCAGCAGCTTAGTTAAAGGACATGGGCCCGGGGAGCTGTTTTTT. This translates into CASSLVKGHGPGELFF. The J gene is TRBJ2-2, the V gene TRBV7-8, with D perhaps matching TRBD1 (5 bases). The germline gives CDR1 SGHVS, CDR2 FQNEAQ. V was clipped by 1 base and J by 6 bases, with 15 bases between them. The CDR3 runs to 16 residues.